Listed below are T cell receptor beta chains from one sample, sequenced in a study of cytomegalovirus exposure and HLA in healthy donors. The method was immunoSEQ multiplex PCR; TCRdb's version includes in-frame clones alone and lacks a portion of them. The sample shows 350,000 or so clones, around 86% of them seen only once. Material for sequencing was PBMCs. These receptors originate from a woman aged 18-30 years in good health and CMV-seronegative. CDR3s leave out the opening cysteine and the closing phenylalanine or tryptophan. Each record gives: V gene, clone size, J gene, CDR3 protein. Where a row states a size, it is once, few, many or the class of an expanded clone; other rows omit it.

v_call: TRBV25-1
clone_size: .
j_call: TRBJ2-1
cdr3_aa: ASTPLWAGDNEQF

v_call: TRBV5-6
clone_size: .
j_call: TRBJ2-7
cdr3_aa: ASSLQLAGGLEQY

v_call: TRBV6-6
clone_size: .
j_call: TRBJ2-7
cdr3_aa: ASSFGDSEQY

v_call: TRBV28
clone_size: .
j_call: TRBJ1-1
cdr3_aa: ASTRQGYTEAF

v_call: TRBV7-2
clone_size: .
j_call: TRBJ1-4
cdr3_aa: ASSLHSDSSLF

v_call: TRBV6-1
clone_size: .
j_call: TRBJ1-5
cdr3_aa: ASRPAGNQPQH

v_call: TRBV7-9
clone_size: few
j_call: TRBJ1-3
cdr3_aa: ALRLSSGNTIY

v_call: TRBV20-1
clone_size: .
j_call: TRBJ1-1
cdr3_aa: SARGPMGAF

v_call: TRBV7-2
clone_size: .
j_call: TRBJ2-5
cdr3_aa: ASRAGRDSTNQETQY

v_call: TRBV18
clone_size: few
j_call: TRBJ2-1
cdr3_aa: ATRDNNEQF

v_call: TRBV9
clone_size: once
j_call: TRBJ2-5
cdr3_aa: ASGTGQETQY

v_call: TRBV6-5
clone_size: .
j_call: TRBJ1-1
cdr3_aa: ASRDIRDRGTEAF

v_call: TRBV7-3
clone_size: .
j_call: TRBJ2-7
cdr3_aa: ASSLDRGPYEQY

v_call: TRBV7-6
clone_size: .
j_call: TRBJ2-5
cdr3_aa: ASSHMDRQETQY

v_call: TRBV28
clone_size: .
j_call: TRBJ1-2
cdr3_aa: ASSFGAGYGYT

v_call: TRBV5-1
clone_size: .
j_call: TRBJ2-2
cdr3_aa: ASSLDPGMSSGELF

v_call: TRBV6-5
clone_size: .
j_call: TRBJ2-3
cdr3_aa: ASSLGRKTDTQY

v_call: TRBV10-1
clone_size: few
j_call: TRBJ2-7
cdr3_aa: ASSTTHRGYEQY

v_call: TRBV6-5
clone_size: .
j_call: TRBJ1-1
cdr3_aa: AIGDSPGGAEAF

v_call: TRBV5-6
clone_size: .
j_call: TRBJ2-2
cdr3_aa: ASSVGRLADTGELF

v_call: TRBV30
clone_size: .
j_call: TRBJ2-7
cdr3_aa: AWSSEGTYEQY

v_call: TRBV7-2
clone_size: once
j_call: TRBJ1-1
cdr3_aa: ASSFHRGENTEAF

v_call: TRBV7-6
clone_size: .
j_call: TRBJ2-5
cdr3_aa: ASSLGPQETQY

v_call: TRBV2
clone_size: .
j_call: TRBJ2-3
cdr3_aa: ASSDGSTDTQY

v_call: TRBV28
clone_size: .
j_call: TRBJ1-2
cdr3_aa: ASTSRVLGQGADGYT

v_call: TRBV20-1
clone_size: .
j_call: TRBJ1-2
cdr3_aa: SARFVGYT

v_call: TRBV27
clone_size: .
j_call: TRBJ2-3
cdr3_aa: ASSLSSGGSGTDTQY

v_call: TRBV27
clone_size: .
j_call: TRBJ2-7
cdr3_aa: ASSPERQGAIYEQY

v_call: TRBV7-9
clone_size: .
j_call: TRBJ2-5
cdr3_aa: ASSSGQFGETQY

v_call: TRBV18
clone_size: .
j_call: TRBJ1-5
cdr3_aa: ASSPSYSREGPQH

v_call: TRBV5-4
clone_size: .
j_call: TRBJ2-3
cdr3_aa: ASRQGATDTQY

v_call: TRBV7-9
clone_size: .
j_call: TRBJ2-1
cdr3_aa: ASSPAQSGSGNEQF

v_call: TRBV5-6
clone_size: .
j_call: TRBJ2-1
cdr3_aa: ASSLPQDSDWTNEQF

v_call: TRBV7-9
clone_size: .
j_call: TRBJ2-2
cdr3_aa: ASSRLAANTGELF

v_call: TRBV9
clone_size: .
j_call: TRBJ2-7
cdr3_aa: ASSPPGLGTYEQY

v_call: TRBV4-3
clone_size: .
j_call: TRBJ2-7
cdr3_aa: ASSQRPGGREQY

v_call: TRBV7-2
clone_size: .
j_call: TRBJ2-7
cdr3_aa: ASSLVAGQGGYEQY